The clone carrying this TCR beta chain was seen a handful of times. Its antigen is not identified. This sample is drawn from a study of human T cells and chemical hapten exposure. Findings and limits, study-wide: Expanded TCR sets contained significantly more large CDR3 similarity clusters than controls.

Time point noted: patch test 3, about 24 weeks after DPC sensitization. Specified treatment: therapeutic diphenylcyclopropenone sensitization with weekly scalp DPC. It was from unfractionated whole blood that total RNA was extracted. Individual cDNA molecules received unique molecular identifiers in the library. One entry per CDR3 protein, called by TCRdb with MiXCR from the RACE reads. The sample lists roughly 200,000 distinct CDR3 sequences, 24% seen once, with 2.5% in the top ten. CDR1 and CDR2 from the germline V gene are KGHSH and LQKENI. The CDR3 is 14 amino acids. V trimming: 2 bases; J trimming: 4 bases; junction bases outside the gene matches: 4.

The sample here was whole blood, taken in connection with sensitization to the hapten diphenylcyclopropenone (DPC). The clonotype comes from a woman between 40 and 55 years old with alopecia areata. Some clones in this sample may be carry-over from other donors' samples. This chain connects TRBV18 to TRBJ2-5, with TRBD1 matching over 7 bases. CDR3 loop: CASSPETGLETQYF. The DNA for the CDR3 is TGTGCCAGCTCACCAGAGACAGGGCTAGAGACCCAGTACTTC.